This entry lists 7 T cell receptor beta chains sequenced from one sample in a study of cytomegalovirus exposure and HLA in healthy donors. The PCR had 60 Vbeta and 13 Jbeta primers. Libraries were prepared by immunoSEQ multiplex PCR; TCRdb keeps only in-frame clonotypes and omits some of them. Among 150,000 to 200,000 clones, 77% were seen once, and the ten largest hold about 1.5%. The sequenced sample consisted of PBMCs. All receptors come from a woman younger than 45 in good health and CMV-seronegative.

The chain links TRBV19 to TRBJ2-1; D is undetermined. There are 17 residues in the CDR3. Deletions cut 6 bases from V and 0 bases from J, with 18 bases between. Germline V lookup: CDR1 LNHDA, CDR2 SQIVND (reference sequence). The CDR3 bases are TGTGCCAGTAGCAAAGATATTGGTTTTAGCTCCTACAATGAGCAGTTCTTC. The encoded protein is CASSKDIGFSSYNEQFF.

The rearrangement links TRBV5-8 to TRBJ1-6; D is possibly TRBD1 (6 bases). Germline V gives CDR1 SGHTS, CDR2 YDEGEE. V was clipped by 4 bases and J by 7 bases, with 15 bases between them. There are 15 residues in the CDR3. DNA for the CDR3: TGTGCCAGCAGCGCAAACCGGGACAAAAATTCACCCCTCCACTTT. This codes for CASSANRDKNSPLHF. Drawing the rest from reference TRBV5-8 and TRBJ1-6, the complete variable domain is EAGVTQSPTHLIKTRGQQATLRCSPISGHTSVYWYQQALGLGLQFLLWYDEGEERNRGNFPPRFSGRQFPNYSSELNVNALELEDSALYLCASSANRDKNSPLHFGNGTRLTVT.

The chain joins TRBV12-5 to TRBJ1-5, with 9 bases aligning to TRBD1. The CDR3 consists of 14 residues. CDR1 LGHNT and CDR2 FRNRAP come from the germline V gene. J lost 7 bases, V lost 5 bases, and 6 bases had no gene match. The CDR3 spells CASGPGQGLQPQHF. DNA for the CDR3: TGTGCTAGTGGTCCAGGACAGGGGTTACAGCCCCAGCATTTT.

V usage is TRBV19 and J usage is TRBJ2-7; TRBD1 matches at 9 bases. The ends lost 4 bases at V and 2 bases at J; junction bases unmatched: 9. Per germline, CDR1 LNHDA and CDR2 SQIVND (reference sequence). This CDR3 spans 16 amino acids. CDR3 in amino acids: CASSTAGTGRTYEQYF. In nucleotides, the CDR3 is TGTGCCAGTAGTACGGCCGGGACAGGGAGGACCTACGAGCAGTACTTC.

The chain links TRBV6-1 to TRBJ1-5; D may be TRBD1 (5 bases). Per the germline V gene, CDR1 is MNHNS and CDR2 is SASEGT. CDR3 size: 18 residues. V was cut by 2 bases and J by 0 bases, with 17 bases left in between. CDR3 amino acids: CASSELGGDEYSNQPQHF. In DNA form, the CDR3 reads TGTGCCAGCAGTGAACTCGGGGGTGATGAGTATAGCAATCAGCCCCAGCATTTT.

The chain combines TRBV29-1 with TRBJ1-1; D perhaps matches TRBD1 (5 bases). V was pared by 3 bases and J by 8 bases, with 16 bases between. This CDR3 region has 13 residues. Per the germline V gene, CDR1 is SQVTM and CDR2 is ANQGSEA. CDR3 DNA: TGCAGCGTTGACCGCTTCCCGGGGGACGAAGCTTTCTTT. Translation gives CSVDRFPGDEAFF.

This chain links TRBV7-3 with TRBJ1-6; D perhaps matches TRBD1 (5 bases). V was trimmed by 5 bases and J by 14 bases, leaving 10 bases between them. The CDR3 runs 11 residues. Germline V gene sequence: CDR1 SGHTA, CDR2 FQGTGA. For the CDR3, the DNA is TGTGCCAGCAGCCAGGGAGGGGCCCTCCACTTT. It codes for CASSQGGALHF.